The 29 T cell receptor beta chains reported below all come from one sample, sequenced in a study of T-cell memory formation after mild COVID-19. MiXCR was run by TCRdb on the 5' RACE reads, yielding one entry per CDR3 protein. The sample lists 350,000 or so distinct CDR3 sequences; 20% to 25% were seen once. The material sequenced was PBMCs or a T cell subset sorted from them (not recorded which). The receptor source for this set is an adult woman who had mild COVID-19 (a few samples of this study predate the infection). Cell type and time point are not known.

The CDR3 reads CASSRERNEQYF. CDR3 sequence (DNA): TGTGCCAGCAGCCGCGAGCGGAACGAGCAGTACTTC. The chain carries TRBV7-2 and TRBJ2-7; tentatively, D is TRBD2 (5 bases). The CDR3 is made up of 12 amino acids. The V end was cut by 5 bases, the J end by 5 bases, with 10 bases between. From germline, CDR1 is SGHTA and CDR2 FQGNSA.

V and J are TRBV9 and TRBJ2-1, with TRBD2 matching 12 bases. CDR3 length: 19 residues. V shed 4 bases and J 7 bases; nucleotides not matched to a gene: 18. Germline V CDR1 and CDR2: SGDLS, YYNGEE. The CDR3 DNA follows: TGTGCCAGCAGCCATAGGACTAGCGGGATTTTGTCTTCACGTAATGAGCAGTTCTTC. As protein: CASSHRTSGILSSRNEQFF.

This rearrangement joins TRBV6-2 or TRBV6-3 to TRBJ1-1, with a tentative D call TRBD1 (5 bases). The CDR3 runs 14 residues. Trimming cost V 8 bases and J 0 bases, with 13 bases left between them. Germline CDR1 and CDR2: MNHEY and SVGEGT. DNA for the CDR3: TGTGCCAGCGGACCGGGACTGCTGAACACTGAAGCTTTCTTT. Its translation: CASGPGLLNTEAFF.

This clonotype was found a few times. The chain employs TRBV5-6 and TRBJ2-7, with D possibly matching TRBD2 (6 bases). Germline CDR1 SGHDT, CDR2 YYEEEE. The CDR3 has 13 residues. V shed 3 bases and J shed 2 bases, with 9 bases lying between them. CDR3 amino acids: CASSSPSAYEQYF. The CDR3 coding sequence is TGTGCCAGCAGCTCTCCTAGCGCCTACGAGCAGTACTTC.

This clonotype was observed a single time. The genes are TRBV4-2 and TRBJ1-2; no reliable D call. Between the trimmed V and J ends, which lost 0 bases and 9 bases, there was a span of 8 bases. CDR1 and CDR2 from the germline V gene are LGHNA and YNFKEQ. The CDR3 spans 12 residues. This CDR3 reads CASSQDRGSYTF. In nucleotides, the CDR3 is TGTGCCAGCAGCCAAGACAGAGGGAGCTACACCTTC.

The chain couples TRBV18 to TRBJ1-3, with no clear D. Germline V gene data show CDR1 as KGHSH and CDR2 as LQKENI. With 4 bases removed from V and 0 bases from J, the gap between germline ends came to 10 bases. The CDR3 consists of 15 residues. The CDR3 nucleotides are TGTGCCAGCTCACTCCGGGAGTCCTCTGGAAACACCATATATTTT. Protein sequence: CASSLRESSGNTIYF.

This clonotype showed up just a few times. This chain joins TRBV9 and TRBJ2-1; 9 nucleotides agree with TRBD1. The V gene's germline CDR1 is SGDLS and CDR2 YYNGEE. J gave up 7 bases and V 2 bases, and 4 bases lay outside the gene matches. The CDR3 is 14 amino acids. The CDR3 protein is CASSVDRGPNEQFF. The CDR3 nucleotides are TGTGCCAGCAGCGTGGACAGGGGTCCGAATGAGCAGTTCTTC.

The chain combines TRBV20-1 with TRBJ2-5; 11 nucleotides match TRBD2. CDR3 size: 15 residues. The V segment lost 0 bases and the J segment 4 bases; nucleotides outside the gene matches: 4. The germline V gene encodes CDR1 DFQATT and CDR2 SNEGSKA (reference sequence). CDR3 DNA: TGCAGTGCTAGAGATTTCCTAGCGGGGGGAGAGACCCAGTACTTC. This encodes CSARDFLAGGETQYF.

The chain combines TRBV5-6 with TRBJ2-1; D unresolved. The CDR3 runs 15 residues. Germline V gives CDR1 SGHDT, CDR2 YYEEEE. The V end was cut by 2 bases, the J end by 0 bases, with 9 bases between. CDR3: CASSFEASSYNEQFF. Written as DNA, the CDR3 is TGTGCCAGCAGCTTCGAGGCAAGCTCCTACAATGAGCAGTTCTTC.

The chain links TRBV4-2 to TRBJ1-2; D remains ambiguous. The CDR3 is 15 residues long. The V gene lost 0 bases and the J gene lost 2 bases, with 10 bases spanning the gap. CDR1 and CDR2 (germline): LGHNA, YNFKEQ. The CDR3: CASSQEERSNYGYTF. The CDR3, as DNA: TGTGCCAGCAGCCAAGAAGAAAGGTCCAACTATGGCTACACCTTC.

V is TRBV6-6 and J is TRBJ1-4; tentative D call: TRBD1 (5 bases). V was trimmed by 5 bases and J by 0 bases, leaving 7 bases between them. This CDR3 spans 14 amino acids. From germline, CDR1 is MNHNY and CDR2 SVGAGI (reference sequence). The CDR3 here is CASSRGATNEKLFF. DNA of the CDR3: TGTGCCAGCAGTCGGGGGGCAACTAATGAAAAACTGTTTTTT.

This chain joins TRBV4-2 and TRBJ2-3; 10 bases fit TRBD1. From germline, CDR1 is LGHNA and CDR2 YNFKEQ. The CDR3 extends over 14 amino acids. Germline trimming cut 7 bases from V and 1 base from J; bases unmatched to any gene: 2. CDR3: CASTDRGRTDTQYF. The DNA for the CDR3 is TGTGCCAGCACCGACAGGGGGCGCACAGATACGCAGTATTTT.

The rearrangement links TRBV7-8 to TRBJ1-1; D is ambiguous. CDR3 size: 13 residues. Germline V gives CDR1 SGHVS, CDR2 FQNEAQ. V shed 3 bases and J shed 5 bases, with 10 bases lying between them. CDR3 sequence: CASSFVGKTEAFF. CDR3 in DNA: TGTGCCAGCAGCTTTGTAGGGAAAACTGAAGCTTTCTTT.

The V call is TRBV5-6, the J call TRBJ1-2, with D perhaps TRBD1 (5 bases). V lost 0 bases, J lost 8 bases, and 11 bases lay in between. The CDR3 is 13 amino acids. Germline V CDR1 and CDR2: SGHDT, YYEEEE. CDR3 sequence: CASSLGGLGGYTF. The DNA of the CDR3 is TGTGCCAGCAGCTTGGGGGGCCTCGGAGGCTACACCTTC.

This chain links TRBV7-9 with TRBJ2-7, with 8 positions matching TRBD1. From germline, CDR1 is SEHNR and CDR2 FQNEAQ (reference sequence). The CDR3 has 15 residues. J gave up 5 bases and V 1 base, and 7 bases lay outside the gene matches. CDR3 amino acids: CASSLGPGTGHEQYF. CDR3 DNA sequence: TGTGCCAGCAGCTTAGGTCCCGGGACAGGCCACGAGCAGTACTTC.

This clonotype was seen more than once but under ten times. The chain uses TRBV21-1 and TRBJ2-4. TRBV21-1 is shown as a pseudogene. The CDR3 has 18 amino acids. The CDR3 reads CASSKGRFSLTLKNIQYF. For the CDR3, the DNA is TGTGCCAGCAGCAAAGGGCGGTTTAGCTTAACCCTCAAAAACATTCAGTACTTC.

This clonotype was detected many times. CDR3 sequence (DNA): TGCGCCAGCAGCCAAGACCGTTTCGGACAGGGGACCCAAGAGACCCAGTACTTC. Its protein product is CASSQDRFGQGTQETQYF. The rearrangement uses TRBV4-1 and TRBJ2-5, with 9 bases matching TRBD1. This CDR3 is 18 amino acids long. CDR1 is MGHRA, CDR2 YSYEKL, per germline. The J segment lost 1 base and the V segment lost 0 bases, leaving 9 bases of the junction unmatched.

V usage is TRBV6-2 or TRBV6-3 and J usage is TRBJ1-1; D remains ambiguous. CDR1 MNHEY and CDR2 SVGEGT come from the germline V gene. The CDR3 has 14 amino acids. The V gene lost 5 bases and the J gene lost 4 bases, with 14 bases spanning the gap. CDR3 protein: CASSDGLSVTEAFF. The CDR3 nucleotides read TGTGCCAGCAGTGATGGCCTCTCGGTCACTGAAGCTTTCTTT.

The chain links TRBV6-6 to TRBJ2-3; the D gene is possibly TRBD1 (6 bases). Trimming removed 6 bases at V and 2 bases at J, with 9 bases between. This CDR3 spans 13 amino acids. Germline CDR1 reads MNHNY; CDR2 reads SVGAGI (reference sequence). The CDR3 protein is CASRDRTTDTQYF. DNA of the CDR3: TGTGCCAGCAGGGACAGAACCACAGATACGCAGTATTTT.

This chain links TRBV7-2 with TRBJ1-5; no clear D gene. This CDR3 region has 12 residues. The V end was cut by 7 bases, the J end by 3 bases, with 7 bases between. CDR1 SGHTA and CDR2 FQGNSA come from the germline V gene. The CDR3 sequence is CASTENNQPQHF. In DNA form, the CDR3 reads TGTGCCAGCACAGAAAACAATCAGCCCCAGCATTTT.

J is TRBJ2-1 and V is TRBV6-1, with 8 bases that match TRBD1. V shed 3 bases and J 9 bases; nucleotides not matched to a gene: 13. Germline CDR1 MNHNS, CDR2 SASEGT. The CDR3 runs 16 residues. The CDR3 sequence is CASSDNKDRVLGEQFF. In nucleotides, the CDR3 is TGTGCCAGCAGTGATAATAAGGACAGGGTGTTGGGTGAGCAGTTCTTC.

This chain's CDR3 is CASSPAAGSDHRNSPLHF. In DNA form, the CDR3 reads TGTGCCAGCTCTCCGGCGGCAGGGTCGGATCATAGGAATTCACCCCTCCACTTT. The chain is built from TRBV18 and TRBJ1-6; maybe TRBD1 (5 bases). CDR1 is KGHSH and CDR2 is LQKENI in the germline V gene. V lost 6 bases, J lost 7 bases, and 25 bases lay in between. The CDR3 contains 18 residues. Variable domain in full (rest from reference TRBV18 and TRBJ1-6): NAGVMQNPRHLVRRRGQEARLRCSPMKGHSHVYWYRQLPEEGLKFMVYLQKENIIDESGMPKERFSAEFPKEGPSILRIQQVVRGDSAAYFCASSPAAGSDHRNSPLHFGNGTRLTVT.

The chain combines TRBV29-1 with TRBJ2-1, with D possibly called TRBD1 or TRBD2 (5 bases each). Trimming removed 7 bases at V and 4 bases at J, with 5 bases between. Germline V lookup: CDR1 SQVTM, CDR2 ANQGSEA. The CDR3 loop spans 10 amino acids. The CDR3 here is CSGGYNEQFF. In DNA form, the CDR3 reads TGCAGCGGGGGGTACAATGAGCAGTTCTTC.

This clonotype was picked up a small number of times. The chain joins TRBV3-1 to TRBJ2-1, with a tentative D call TRBD1 (5 bases). V shed 8 bases and J shed 2 bases, with 10 bases lying between them. This CDR3 spans 13 amino acids. CDR1 is LGHDT and CDR2 is YNNKEL in the germline V gene (reference sequence). Here the CDR3 reads CASSPGTYNEQFF. The CDR3 nucleotides read TGTGCCAGCTCCCCAGGGACCTACAATGAGCAGTTCTTC.

This clonotype was detected a few times. The CDR3 sequence: CASSLVLGTEAFF. The CDR3, as DNA: TGCGCCAGCAGCTTGGTGTTGGGAACCGAAGCTTTCTTT. The V gene is TRBV5-1, the J gene TRBJ1-1; D remains ambiguous. Germline V gives CDR1 SGHRS, CDR2 YFSETQ. V lost 0 bases to trimming and J lost 8 bases, with 11 bases between them. The CDR3 runs 13 residues.

The chain combines TRBV5-1 with TRBJ2-1; the D is unclear. Germline V gene data show CDR1 as SGHRS and CDR2 as YFSETQ. There are 14 residues in the CDR3. V was trimmed by 0 bases and J by 5 bases, leaving 9 bases between them. CDR3 nucleotide sequence: TGCGCCAGCAGCTTGGAGTTCAAAAACAATGAGCAGTTCTTC. It is translated as CASSLEFKNNEQFF.

The CDR3 spells CASSPPRGRLTEAFF. CDR3 nucleotide sequence: TGTGCCAGCAGTCCCCCCAGGGGGAGATTGACTGAAGCTTTCTTT. J is TRBJ1-1 and V is TRBV6-6, with 7 bases that match TRBD1. Germline V gene data show CDR1 as MNHNY and CDR2 as SVGAGI (reference sequence). V was pared by 5 bases and J by 5 bases, with 11 bases of the junction left unmatched. This CDR3 is 15 amino acids long.

This clonotype was counted a few times. The V and J genes are TRBV5-1 and TRBJ2-1, with 8 bases identical to TRBD2. V lost 5 bases, J lost 5 bases, and 6 bases stayed unmatched. Germline CDR1 SGHRS, CDR2 YFSETQ. This CDR3 is built from 14 residues. The CDR3 here is CASRTTSEDNEQFF. CDR3 coding DNA: TGCGCCAGCAGAACGACTAGCGAAGACAATGAGCAGTTCTTC.

This clonotype has more than one count but fewer than ten. The chain employs TRBV7-8 and TRBJ2-7, with 7 bases lining up with TRBD1. The CDR3 loop spans 13 amino acids. Germline values: CDR1 SGHVS, CDR2 FQNEAQ. Trimming took 1 base from V and 6 from J; bases not matched to a gene: 3. The CDR3 sequence is CASSLGSGGEQYF. The CDR3 nucleotides are TGTGCCAGCAGCTTAGGCTCAGGGGGCGAGCAGTACTTC.